This record covers a single T cell receptor beta chain. The sample comes from a study of T cell changes during pregnancy in multiple sclerosis. The protocol was immunoSEQ multiplex PCR, while the TCRdb copy is restricted to in-frame clones and leaves out a portion. The sample includes around 56,000 clones, approximately 91% of them seen just once. V lost 6 bases, J lost 4 bases, and 9 bases stayed unmatched. CDR3 length: 15 residues. Germline values: CDR1 KGHSH, CDR2 LQKENI. This clonotype was obtained from a female donor with multiple sclerosis, enrolled in a pregnancy study. Sequenced material: CD4+ T cells from peripheral blood mononuclear cells, taken in the first trimester of pregnancy. The J gene is TRBJ2-7, the V gene TRBV18; 10 bases align to TRBD1. CDR3 coding DNA: TGTGCCAGCTCGCCGACAGGGGGCAAAGTGTACGAGCAGTACTTC. Encoded protein: CASSPTGGKVYEQYF.